Presented here are 32 T cell receptor beta chains from one specimen sequenced in a study of PD-1 blockade in classical Hodgkin lymphoma. The method was immunoSEQ multiplex PCR; TCRdb's version includes in-frame clones alone and lacks a portion of them. Of about 35,000 clones in the sample, around 89% were seen once. Time point noted: newly diagnosed, previously untreated cHL patient sample. CD4+ T cells were purified from thawed PBMCs by magnetic negative selection. Specimen: CD4+ T cells from blood. Source of these receptors: a human donor with classical Hodgkin lymphoma.

This rearrangement joins TRBV4-1 to TRBJ2-5; D perhaps matches TRBD1 (6 bases). The CDR3 is 15 amino acids. V shed 3 bases and J shed 5 bases, with 16 bases lying between them. Germline V CDR1 and CDR2: MGHRA, YSYEKL. CDR3 nucleotide sequence: TGCGCCAGCAGCCAGTACTACATGAGGGGGGAGACCCAGTACTTC. Encoded protein: CASSQYYMRGETQYF.

The V call is TRBV28, the J call TRBJ1-1; D might be TRBD1 (5 bases). The CDR3 covers 12 residues. V dropped 6 bases and J dropped 7 bases, with 12 bases sitting between them. In germline, CDR1 is MDHEN, CDR2 SYDVKM. In DNA, the CDR3 is TGTGCCAGCAGCGTTCCTACAGGTGAAGCTTTCTTT. This gives the protein CASSVPTGEAFF.

This clone has a single count. This chain uses TRBV7-9 with TRBJ1-5; TRBD1 matches at 9 bases. J gave up 2 bases and V 3 bases, and 5 bases lay outside the gene matches. The length of the CDR3 is 16 residues. The germline gives CDR1 SEHNR, CDR2 FQNEAQ (reference sequence). The chain's CDR3 is CASSFGRTGGNQPQHF. In DNA, the CDR3 is TGTGCCAGCAGCTTCGGTAGGACAGGGGGCAATCAGCCCCAGCATTTT.

The CDR3 region has the DNA TGCGCCAGCTCCCCCGAGGGGGGGAACACTGAAGCTTTCTTT. Amino acids: CASSPEGGNTEAFF. This rearrangement joins TRBV5-1 to TRBJ1-1, with D possibly TRBD1 on 6 matching bases. The germline gives CDR1 SGHRS, CDR2 YFSETQ. The CDR3 sequence is 14 residues long. With 7 bases removed from V and 1 base from J, the gap between germline ends came to 14 bases.

The chain couples TRBV5-6 to TRBJ1-6; 10 bases match TRBD1. Losses at the gene ends were 3 bases for V and 8 bases for J; bases not matched to a gene: 2. Germline CDR1 reads SGHDT; CDR2 reads YYEEEE. This CDR3 has 14 residues. Here the CDR3 DNA reads TGTGCCAGCAGCTGGGGGACAGGGGATTCACCCCTCCACTTT. Its translation is CASSWGTGDSPLHF.

This clone was counted once. This sequence joins TRBV25-1 and TRBJ2-1; weak D call: TRBD2 (7 bases). This CDR3 contains 16 residues. Germline assignment: CDR1 MGHDK and CDR2 SYGVNS. V was shortened by 3 bases and J by 7 bases, with 19 bases between the two germline ends. CDR3 region: CASSDPGGRRRNEQFF. The CDR3 nucleotides are TGTGCCAGCAGTGATCCCGGGGGGCGCCGTCGAAATGAGCAGTTCTTC.

The chain recombines TRBV7-9 with TRBJ2-7, with D perhaps TRBD1 or TRBD2 (5 bases each). Germline CDR1 reads SEHNR; CDR2 reads FQNEAQ (reference sequence). V was trimmed by 4 bases and J by 4 bases, leaving 17 bases between them. The CDR3 is 15 residues long. The CDR3: CASSSRDPRVYEQYF. The CDR3, as DNA: TGTGCCAGCAGCTCCCGGGACCCGAGGGTTTACGAGCAGTACTTC. Full variable domain (outside the CDR3, taken from reference TRBV7-9 and TRBJ2-7): DTGVSQNPRHKITKRGQNVTFRCDPISEHNRLYWYRQTLGQGPEFLTYFQNEAQLEKSRLLSDRFSAERPKGSFSTLEIQRTEQGDSAMYLCASSSRDPRVYEQYFGPGTRLTVT.

V usage is TRBV10-3 and J usage is TRBJ2-2; TRBD1 aligns across 9 bases. Germline-derived CDR1 and CDR2 are ENHRY and SYGVKD. This CDR3 is 14 amino acids long. The ends lost 10 bases at V and 1 base at J; junction bases unmatched: 4. The CDR3 DNA reads TGTGCCACCAAGGGACAGGGGAACACCGGGGAGCTGTTTTTT. It translates to CATKGQGNTGELFF.

As concerns this clone: This specimen includes other DNA sequences encoding the same CDR3. The J gene is TRBJ1-5, the V gene TRBV29-1; 7 nucleotides line up with TRBD1. The trim removed 4 bases at V and 7 bases at J, leaving 7 bases unmatched. This CDR3 has 13 residues. Germline loops: CDR1 SQVTM, CDR2 ANQGSEA. The CDR3 sequence is CSVVGQGGQPQHF. The CDR3 DNA follows: TGCAGCGTTGTCGGCCAGGGGGGGCAGCCCCAGCATTTT.

V gene TRBV21-1 combines with J gene TRBJ1-6; the D call in the table, TRBD1, was not verified against the DNA. TRBV21-1 is marked as a pseudogene. The CDR3 consists of 15 residues. CDR3: CASSILEPGYSPLHF. In DNA, the CDR3 is TGTGCCAGCAGCATCCTAGAGCCAGGGTATTCACCCCTCCACTTT.

In this sample, this clone turned up once. V and J are TRBV7-2 and TRBJ1-2, with 9 bases matching TRBD1. This CDR3 is 15 amino acids long. Germline CDR1 reads SGHTA; CDR2 reads FQGNSA. V lost 4 bases, J lost 5 bases, and 8 bases stayed unmatched. In DNA form, the CDR3 reads TGTGCCAGCAGCTCACAGGGGGCGATGGCTTATGGCTACACCTTC. It translates to CASSSQGAMAYGYTF.

The chain joins TRBV6-4 to TRBJ1-1; 7 bases line up with TRBD1. The length of the CDR3 is 14 residues. The V and J ends lost 5 bases and 11 bases, in that order; junction bases with no gene match: 14. CDR1 is MRHNA, CDR2 SNTAGT, per germline. CDR3 loop: CASSPNPGGTRAFF. CDR3 bases: TGTGCCAGCAGTCCAAACCCAGGGGGGACAAGGGCTTTCTTT.

The chain uses TRBV6-6 and TRBJ1-1; unclear D gene. Germline CDR1 reads MNHNY; CDR2 reads SVGAGI (reference sequence). The V gene lost 5 bases and the J gene lost 3 bases, with 16 bases spanning the gap. The CDR3 is 15 residues long. The chain's CDR3 is CASSPRGGSDTEAFF. CDR3 DNA: TGTGCCAGCAGTCCTCGGGGTGGGTCGGACACTGAAGCTTTCTTT.

This rearrangement joins TRBV7-6 to TRBJ2-2, with 11 positions matching TRBD2. V lost 2 bases and J lost 2; bases outside the gene matches: 4. CDR3 length: 17 residues. Germline values: CDR1 SGHVS, CDR2 FNYEAQ. This chain's CDR3 is CASSLIGTSGNTGELFF. CDR3 coding DNA: TGTGCCAGCAGCTTAATCGGGACTAGCGGAAACACCGGGGAGCTGTTTTTT.

V is TRBV6-5 and J is TRBJ2-7; D not resolved. The CDR3 runs 13 residues. Germline CDR1 and CDR2: MNHEY and SVGAGI. Trimming took off 5 bases at V and 4 bases at J, with 12 bases between the two ends. This CDR3 reads CASSDPPGYEQYF. CDR3 nucleotide sequence: TGTGCCAGCAGTGACCCCCCCGGGTACGAGCAGTACTTC.

The chain combines TRBV4-3 with TRBJ1-1; 7 nucleotides match TRBD1. The ends lost 3 bases at V and 6 bases at J; junction bases unmatched: 10. The CDR3 loop spans 15 amino acids. Germline CDR1 is LGHNA and CDR2 is YSLEER. CDR3 residues: CASSHGADRAPEAFF. CDR3 coding DNA: TGCGCCAGCAGCCACGGCGCCGACAGGGCCCCTGAAGCTTTCTTT.

The V and J genes are TRBV6-6 and TRBJ1-1; D is unresolved. Between the trimmed V and J ends, which lost 6 bases and 1 base, there was a span of 9 bases. The CDR3 totals 13 residues. Germline V CDR1 and CDR2: MNHNY, SVGAGI (reference sequence). The CDR3, as DNA: TGTGCCAGCAGGCCCCGATGGAACACTGAAGCTTTCTTT. Protein sequence: CASRPRWNTEAFF.

As for this clone: At one end, the junction sequence differs from germline, possibly due to a read error. The chain recombines TRBV13 with TRBJ2-3; D is undetermined. This CDR3 spans 15 amino acids. The V gene's germline CDR1 is PRHDT and CDR2 FYEKMQ (reference sequence). CDR3 region: CTSSPQGGSTDTQYF. The CDR3, as DNA: TGTACCAGCAGCCCCCAAGGCGGAAGCACAGATACGCAGTATTTT.

Note on this clone: A junction boundary mismatches the germline segment, possibly from a read error. The V gene is TRBV7-2, the J gene TRBJ1-1; a possible D gene is TRBD1 (5 bases). Per the germline V gene, CDR1 is SGHTA and CDR2 is FQGNSA. The CDR3 contains 15 residues. The CDR3 sequence: CASSLARKGNAEAFF. The CDR3 DNA reads TGTGCCAGCAGCTTAGCGAGGAAGGGGAACGCTGAAGCTTTCTTT.

This chain uses TRBV25-1 with TRBJ2-3, with D tentatively TRBD1 (5 bases). Germline V gene data show CDR1 as MGHDK and CDR2 as SYGVNS. Trimming shortened V by 1 base and J by 2 bases, and 13 bases separated the two germline ends. This CDR3 is built from 16 residues. DNA for the CDR3: TGTGCCAGCAGTGAATTGGCAGGGCAGTTCACAGATACGCAGTATTTT. It encodes CASSELAGQFTDTQYF.

The chain carries TRBV29-1 and TRBJ1-1; TRBD1 matches at 9 bases. V trimming: 6 bases; J trimming: 5 bases; junction bases outside the gene matches: 1. CDR3 size: 11 residues. CDR1 and CDR2 from the germline V gene are SQVTM and ANQGSEA. DNA for the CDR3: TGCAGCGTCGACAGGGGGACTGAAGCTTTCTTT. Its translation is CSVDRGTEAFF.

The CDR3 loop is CASTFRDRTNYGYTF. The CDR3 DNA follows: TGTGCCAGTACATTTCGGGACCGCACTAACTATGGCTACACCTTC. The chain employs TRBV19 and TRBJ1-2; possibly TRBD1 for D (5 bases). The CDR3 has 15 amino acids. Germline V gene sequence: CDR1 LNHDA, CDR2 SQIVND (reference sequence). V was pared by 7 bases and J by 0 bases, with 15 bases between. The entire variable domain, with the rest obtained from reference TRBV19 and TRBJ1-2, is as follows: DGGITQSPKYLFRKEGQNVTLSCEQNLNHDAMYWYRQDPGQGLRLIYYSQIVNDFQKGDIAEGYSVSREKKESFPLTVTSAQKNPTAFYLCASTFRDRTNYGYTFGSGTRLTVV.

DNA for the CDR3: TGTGCCAGCACCTCCAGGGGCGGGGGCGGCTACACCTTC. This codes for CASTSRGGGGYTF. This chain joins TRBV6-5 and TRBJ1-2; D is possibly TRBD1 (6 bases). The CDR3 runs 13 residues. From germline, CDR1 is MNHEY and CDR2 SVGAGI. With 7 bases removed from V and 8 bases from J, the gap between germline ends came to 17 bases.

The genes are TRBV30 and TRBJ1-5; D gene ambiguous. Germline values: CDR1 GTSNPN, CDR2 SVGIG (reference sequence). CDR3 length: 13 residues. Trimming stripped 4 bases from V and 4 bases from J, with 11 bases between. The CDR3 DNA is TGTGCCTGGACCCCGGGGTCGAATCAGCCCCAGCATTTT. Its protein is CAWTPGSNQPQHF.

This chain uses TRBV29-1 with TRBJ2-3; 7 bases map to TRBD1. V trimming: 4 bases; J trimming: 6 bases; junction bases outside the gene matches: 4. The germline V gene encodes CDR1 SQVTM and CDR2 ANQGSEA. The CDR3 totals 12 residues. Here the CDR3 DNA reads TGCAGCGTTGCTCAGGGGGTGGATACGCAGTATTTT. Amino acids: CSVAQGVDTQYF.

V usage is TRBV7-9 and J usage is TRBJ2-1, with a tentative D call TRBD1 (6 bases). Germline CDR1 and CDR2: SEHNR and FQNEAQ (reference sequence). This CDR3 spans 14 amino acids. V was trimmed by 3 bases and J by 7 bases, leaving 13 bases between them. The CDR3 sequence: CASSFWGRDNEQFF. The CDR3 region has the DNA TGTGCCAGCAGCTTTTGGGGGCGTGATAATGAGCAGTTCTTC.

The gene calls are TRBV19 and TRBJ1-1, with a weak D call TRBD1 (5 bases). The V gene's germline CDR1 is LNHDA and CDR2 SQIVND (reference sequence). Trimming took 4 bases from V and 3 from J, leaving 9 bases between them. CDR3 length: 13 amino acids. CDR3 region: CASSTDSYTEAFF. The DNA of the CDR3 is TGTGCCAGTAGTACTGACAGCTACACTGAAGCTTTCTTT.

The rearrangement joins TRBV6-1 to TRBJ1-2; D might be TRBD1 (6 bases). The germline CDR1 and CDR2 sequences are MNHNS and SASEGT. The CDR3 has 14 residues. Trimming stripped 6 bases from V and 1 base from J, with 12 bases between. The DNA for the CDR3 is TGTGCCAGCAGACCGGCAGGGGTTAACTATGGCTACACCTTC. Translated: CASRPAGVNYGYTF.

This chain connects TRBV7-8 to TRBJ2-2; no firm D call. Trimming stripped 2 bases from V and 3 bases from J, with 10 bases between. Germline V gene sequence: CDR1 SGHVS, CDR2 FQNEAQ. This CDR3 has 15 residues. The CDR3: CASSLSYRDTGELFF. The CDR3 DNA sequence: TGTGCCAGCAGCTTAAGTTATCGGGACACCGGGGAGCTGTTTTTT.

This rearrangement joins TRBV6-1 to TRBJ1-2, with D possibly TRBD1 on 5 matching bases. Germline V gene sequence: CDR1 MNHNS, CDR2 SASEGT. CDR3 length equals 15 residues. Trimming took off 6 bases at V and 2 bases at J, with 16 bases between the two ends. This CDR3 reads CASSRGTLNNYGYTF. The CDR3 coding sequence is TGTGCCAGCAGCCGTGGGACCCTCAACAACTATGGCTACACCTTC.

The chain carries TRBV7-2 and TRBJ2-7, with D unclear. Trimming removed 0 bases from V and 11 bases from J, with 8 bases in between. Germline V gene lookup returns CDR1 SGHTA and CDR2 FQGNSA. This CDR3 is built from 11 residues. The DNA of the CDR3 is TGTGCCAGCAGCTTAGCGGAGTCCAAGTACTTC. Translation gives CASSLAESKYF.

The CDR3 loop reads CASSQERLAGGRVRQETQYF. In nucleotides, the CDR3 is TGCGCCAGCAGCCAAGAACGACTAGCGGGAGGGCGGGTGAGGCAAGAGACCCAGTACTTC. The chain joins TRBV4-1 to TRBJ2-5, with 14 bases identical to TRBD2. This CDR3 contains 20 residues. J lost 2 bases, V lost 0 bases, and 11 bases had no gene match. Per germline, CDR1 MGHRA and CDR2 YSYEKL.